A single sample gave rise to the 27 T cell receptor beta chains below, sequenced in a study of blood T cell repertoires in COVID-19. Measured with immunoSEQ multiplex PCR; TCRdb has only the in-frame clones, and not every one. The data contain fewer than 300,000 clones, over 75% of them singletons. The sequenced sample consisted of PBMCs or T cells enriched from blood (not recorded which). These receptors were obtained from a woman aged 30 to 39 who had recovered from COVID-19.

This chain joins TRBV6-5 and TRBJ1-5; 8 positions agree with TRBD1. Losses at the gene ends were 6 bases for V and 6 bases for J; bases not matched to a gene: 7. The CDR3 length is 14 residues. Germline CDR1 and CDR2: MNHEY and SVGAGI. For the CDR3, the DNA is TGTGCCAGCAGAACCTGGGACAGGATTCAGCCCCAGCATTTT. Translated: CASRTWDRIQPQHF.

The rearrangement uses TRBV13 and TRBJ2-7, with TRBD2 as a possible D gene (5 bases). V lost 5 bases to trimming and J lost 6 bases, with 11 bases between them. This CDR3 has 12 residues. Per the germline V gene, CDR1 is PRHDT and CDR2 is FYEKMQ (reference sequence). The CDR3 loop reads CASSPPRGEQYF. CDR3 DNA sequence: TGTGCCAGCAGCCCCCCCCGGGGCGAGCAGTACTTC. Variable domain in full (rest from reference TRBV13 and TRBJ2-7): AAGVIQSPRHLIKEKRETATLKCYPIPRHDTVYWYQQGPGQDPQFLISFYEKMQSDKGSIPDRFSAQQFSDYHSELNMSSLELGDSALYFCASSPPRGEQYFGPGTRLTVT.

Only a few counts were recorded for this clone. The genes are TRBV28 and TRBJ1-2, with TRBD1 matching over 8 bases. This CDR3 has 13 amino acids. The germline V gene encodes CDR1 MDHEN and CDR2 SYDVKM. V was pared by 4 bases and J by 4 bases, with 2 bases of the junction left unmatched. The CDR3 DNA reads as TGTGCCAGCAGTTATACAGGGGGCTATGGCTACACCTTC. This gives the protein CASSYTGGYGYTF.

This clone was recorded a few times. The chain joins TRBV18 to TRBJ1-5; the match to TRBD1 covers 10 bases. Germline lookup yields CDR1 KGHSH and CDR2 LQKENI. V lost 6 bases, J lost 5 bases, and 4 bases stayed unmatched. The CDR3 spans 14 residues. The DNA for the CDR3 is TGTGCCAGCTCGAGACAGGGGGCGTATCAGCCCCAGCATTTT. As protein: CASSRQGAYQPQHF.

This clone was counted a few times. This rearrangement joins TRBV10-3 to TRBJ1-1, with 7 bases fitting TRBD1. The J segment lost 3 bases and the V segment lost 7 bases, leaving 5 bases of the junction unmatched. CDR3 length: 13 amino acids. Germline-derived CDR1 and CDR2 are ENHRY and SYGVKD. In DNA form, the CDR3 reads TGTGCCATCAAGGTTCAGGGGGACACTGAAGCTTTCTTT. Translated: CAIKVQGDTEAFF.

The rearrangement links TRBV6-5 to TRBJ1-6; 10 positions agree with TRBD1. Germline CDR1 is MNHEY and CDR2 is SVGAGI. Trimming took 6 bases from V and 4 from J; bases not matched to a gene: 0. The CDR3 is 14 amino acids. The CDR3 is CASRGQGYNSPLHF. For the CDR3, the DNA is TGTGCCAGCAGGGGACAGGGGTATAATTCACCCCTCCACTTT.

The rearrangement uses TRBV4-1 and TRBJ2-1; 9 bases agree with TRBD2. The CDR3 is 16 amino acids. The germline CDR1 and CDR2 sequences are MGHRA and YSYEKL. The V and J ends lost 1 base and 8 bases, in that order; junction bases with no gene match: 9. The chain's CDR3 is CASSQGLTGTSYEQFF. The CDR3 DNA is TGCGCCAGCAGCCAAGGCCTAACTGGGACTAGCTATGAGCAGTTCTTC.

This clone was picked up a small number of times. The V call is TRBV19, the J call TRBJ1-2; D is possibly TRBD1 (6 bases). Per germline, CDR1 LNHDA and CDR2 SQIVND (reference sequence). The CDR3 consists of 16 residues. V shed 5 bases and J shed 3 bases, with 19 bases lying between them. CDR3 bases: TGTGCCAGTAGTTTTACCGCGGCAGGGGTGGACTATGGCTACACCTTC. Translating it yields CASSFTAAGVDYGYTF.

This chain uses TRBV28 with TRBJ2-1; D is possibly TRBD2 (5 bases). Trimming removed 6 bases from V and 0 bases from J, with 15 bases in between. Germline assignment: CDR1 MDHEN and CDR2 SYDVKM. CDR3 length: 16 amino acids. Here the CDR3 DNA reads TGTGCCAGCAGCCGAGGGCGCCTAACCTCCTACAATGAGCAGTTCTTC. Translating gives CASSRGRLTSYNEQFF.

This clone was recorded a few times. This rearrangement joins TRBV9 to TRBJ2-7; no clear D gene. This CDR3 spans 12 amino acids. Per germline, CDR1 SGDLS and CDR2 YYNGEE. The V gene lost 4 bases and the J gene lost 4 bases, with 9 bases spanning the gap. CDR3 bases: TGTGCCAGCAGCCCCAACGGGTACGAGCAGTACTTC. Its translation: CASSPNGYEQYF.

This chain joins TRBV5-8 and TRBJ1-1, with no clear D. The germline V gene encodes CDR1 SGHTS and CDR2 YDEGEE. The V end lost 2 bases, the J end lost 3 bases, and 11 bases lay between the germline ends. The CDR3 runs 14 residues. The CDR3 spells CASSFGEVDTEAFF. DNA for the CDR3: TGTGCCAGCAGCTTCGGGGAGGTGGACACTGAAGCTTTCTTT.

V gene TRBV21-1 combines with J gene TRBJ2-7; the D call in the table, TRBD1, was not verified against the DNA. TRBV21-1 is assigned pseudogene status. This CDR3 is built from 14 residues. CDR3 sequence: CAPLGRGKNYEQYF. CDR3 bases: TGTGCCCCTCTGGGCAGGGGGAAGAACTACGAGCAGTACTTC.

The V and J genes are TRBV5-1 and TRBJ2-1; 8 bases are a match to TRBD2. This CDR3 spans 16 amino acids. Germline V gene sequence: CDR1 SGHRS, CDR2 YFSETQ. V lost 1 base and J lost 3; bases outside the gene matches: 6. CDR3 nucleotide sequence: TGCGCCAGCAGCTTGTCTAGCGGGCGAAACTACAATGAGCAGTTCTTC. Translated, it gives CASSLSSGRNYNEQFF.

The V gene is TRBV7-2, the J gene TRBJ2-5, with D possibly TRBD2 on 5 matching bases. The V gene's germline CDR1 is SGHTA and CDR2 FQGNSA. This CDR3 comprises 14 residues. Trimming took off 4 bases at V and 1 base at J, with 10 bases between the two ends. The CDR3 here is CASSSSRAQETQYF. CDR3 bases: TGTGCCAGCAGCTCCTCGAGGGCCCAAGAGACCCAGTACTTC.

This clone appeared once. J is TRBJ2-6 and V is TRBV5-1; D ambiguous. This CDR3 has 16 residues. With 5 bases removed from V and 4 bases from J, the gap between germline ends came to 16 bases. Looked up from germline, CDR1 is SGHRS and CDR2 is YFSETQ. The chain's CDR3 is CASREQLTSGANVLTF. The CDR3 region has the DNA TGCGCCAGCAGAGAACAGTTAACTTCGGGGGCCAACGTCCTGACTTTC.

The chain employs TRBV7-8 and TRBJ2-7; 13 positions agree with TRBD2. Trimming took 6 bases from V and 3 from J; bases not matched to a gene: 8. The CDR3 contains 16 residues. CDR1 and CDR2 from the germline V gene are SGHVS and FQNEAQ. Here the CDR3 DNA reads TGTGCCAGCAGTTCGGGACTAGCGGGAACAATCTACGAGCAGTACTTC. Translated, it gives CASSSGLAGTIYEQYF.

The rearrangement uses TRBV28 and TRBJ2-1; 10 nucleotides match TRBD1. The CDR3 spans 17 residues. Per the germline V gene, CDR1 is MDHEN and CDR2 is SYDVKM. The ends lost 4 bases at V and 3 bases at J; junction bases unmatched: 9. The CDR3: CASSSLRTGGNYNEQFF. The CDR3 bases are TGTGCCAGCAGTTCTCTTCGGACAGGGGGGAACTACAATGAGCAGTTCTTC.

The gene calls are TRBV6-1 and TRBJ1-2; D remains unclear. The CDR3 length is 15 residues. Between the trimmed V and J ends, which lost 2 bases and 3 bases, there was a span of 13 bases. CDR1 is MNHNS and CDR2 is SASEGT in the germline V gene. The CDR3 spells CASSESAGGHYGYTF. CDR3 coding DNA: TGTGCCAGCAGTGAATCAGCCGGAGGTCACTATGGCTACACCTTC.

The rearrangement joins TRBV6-5 to TRBJ1-4; 7 bases map to TRBD1. Trimming removed 6 bases from V and 3 bases from J; junction bases left unmatched: 7. CDR3 length: 15 amino acids. The germline CDR1 and CDR2 sequences are MNHEY and SVGAGI. The CDR3 is CASSTKGAPNEKLFF. The CDR3 DNA is TGTGCCAGCAGCACCAAGGGGGCGCCTAATGAAAAACTGTTTTTT.

The chain employs TRBV7-2 and TRBJ1-1, with 7 bases matching TRBD1. The CDR3 is 15 amino acids. Trimming at V came to 6 bases and at J to 2 bases, leaving 9 bases not matched to a gene. Germline V lookup: CDR1 SGHTA, CDR2 FQGNSA. CDR3: CASSRTGQVNTEAFF. The CDR3 coding sequence is TGTGCCAGCAGTCGCACAGGACAGGTTAACACTGAAGCTTTCTTT.

This sequence joins TRBV5-4 and TRBJ2-7, with 10 bases lining up with TRBD2. The V gene end was trimmed by 3 bases and the J gene end by 2 bases; junction bases not matched to a gene: 2. The CDR3 spans 14 residues. Germline assignment: CDR1 SGHNT and CDR2 YYREEE (reference sequence). Written as DNA, the CDR3 is TGTGCCAGCAGCTCGACTAGCGGGCCCTACGAGCAGTACTTC. Protein sequence: CASSSTSGPYEQYF.

The genes are TRBV7-2 and TRBJ2-1; 7 nucleotides agree with TRBD1. V was pared by 0 bases and J by 7 bases, with 0 bases of the junction left unmatched. CDR3 length: 13 amino acids. In germline, CDR1 is SGHTA, CDR2 FQGNSA. The CDR3 nucleotides read TGTGCCAGCAGCTTAGCGGGACAGAATGAGCAGTTCTTC. It is translated as CASSLAGQNEQFF.

This CDR3 is CASSETEGRDTQYF. Here the CDR3 DNA reads TGTGCCAGCTCCGAGACGGAGGGCCGGGATACGCAGTATTTT. The chain employs TRBV6-5 and TRBJ2-3; the D gene is possibly TRBD2 (6 bases). Per the germline V gene, CDR1 is MNHEY and CDR2 is SVGAGI. This CDR3 contains 14 residues. Deletions cut 8 bases from V and 6 bases from J, with 18 bases between.

The chain carries TRBV3-1 (or the pseudogene TRBV3-2) and TRBJ1-1; D call uncertain. Germline V CDR1 and CDR2: LGHDT, YNNKEL (reference sequence). Trimming removed 4 bases at V and 1 base at J, with 7 bases between. CDR3 length: 13 amino acids. CDR3 DNA sequence: TGTGCCAGCAGCCGACTCAGGAACACTGAAGCTTTCTTT. Translated: CASSRLRNTEAFF.

The CDR3 bases are TGTGCCAGCAGGCTACGGGGGGCTTCATTCGGGAACACTGAAGCTTTCTTT. Translating gives CASRLRGASFGNTEAFF. The V gene is TRBV9, the J gene TRBJ1-1; tentative D call: TRBD1 (6 bases). V gave up 5 bases and J gave up 1 base, with 21 bases separating them. The CDR3 loop spans 17 amino acids. Per the germline V gene, CDR1 is SGDLS and CDR2 is YYNGEE.

This chain's CDR3 is CASSSFRGGRYQPQHF. CDR3 bases: TGTGCCAGCAGCTCTTTCAGGGGTGGGCGCTATCAGCCCCAGCATTTT. The chain joins TRBV11-2 to TRBJ1-5; tentatively, D is TRBD1 (6 bases). Per the germline V gene, CDR1 is SGHAT and CDR2 is FQNNGV. Trimming took 4 bases from V and 5 from J, leaving 18 bases between them. The CDR3 loop spans 16 amino acids.

The V and J genes are TRBV6-5 and TRBJ1-2, with D maybe TRBD1 (5 bases). CDR1 is MNHEY, CDR2 SVGAGI, per germline. The CDR3 length is 13 residues. V lost 7 bases, J lost 4 bases, and 13 bases lay in between. CDR3 in amino acids: CASTPGGGYGYTF. The CDR3 DNA sequence: TGTGCCAGCACCCCGGGGGGGGGCTATGGCTACACCTTC.